The 10 T cell receptor beta chains presented below share a single source sample, sequenced in a study of blood T cell repertoires in COVID-19. This table comes from immunoSEQ multiplex PCR, and its TCRdb copy is limited to in-frame clones, with some not included. This sample has 360,000 or so clones, with approximately 84% found just once. Sample: PBMCs or T cells enriched from blood (not recorded which). The source of these receptors is a woman in her twenties or thirties who had recovered from COVID-19.

V and J are TRBV10-1 and TRBJ1-4; 9 nucleotides align to TRBD1. Germline-derived CDR1 and CDR2 are WNHNN and SYGVQD (reference sequence). The ends lost 6 bases at V and 4 bases at J; junction bases unmatched: 9. The length of the CDR3 is 16 residues. The CDR3 DNA reads TGCGCCAGCAGCCATAGGGGGACAGGGAGTAATGAAAAACTGTTTTTT. Protein: CASSHRGTGSNEKLFF.

The CDR3 bases are TGTGCCAGCAGCGGACTAGCGGGAGGGCAAGATACGCAGTATTTT. Protein: CASSGLAGGQDTQYF. The J gene is TRBJ2-3, the V gene TRBV27, with 15 bases fitting TRBD2. Germline V gene lookup returns CDR1 MNHEY and CDR2 SMNVEV (reference sequence). This CDR3 comprises 15 residues. J lost 5 bases, V lost 6 bases, and 3 bases had no gene match.

This clone showed up just once. The V and J genes are TRBV5-1 and TRBJ2-3; 12 bases map to TRBD2. Trimming cost V 4 bases and J 0 bases; bases outside gene matches: 6. The CDR3 runs to 17 residues. CDR1 and CDR2 (germline): SGHRS, YFSETQ. DNA of the CDR3: TGCGCCAGCAGCACAGGACTAGCGGGAAGGAGCACAGATACGCAGTATTTT. This gives the protein CASSTGLAGRSTDTQYF.

This chain links TRBV2 with TRBJ1-5; D gene unclear. V was clipped by 7 bases and J by 4 bases, with 11 bases between them. Germline-derived CDR1 and CDR2 are SNHLY and FYNNEI. The CDR3 extends over 13 amino acids. The CDR3 DNA reads TGTGCCAGCATGCAAGAGTTAAATCAGCCCCAGCATTTT. Translating gives CASMQELNQPQHF.

The V call is TRBV4-2, the J call TRBJ1-1, with D possibly TRBD1 on 6 matching bases. The V end was cut by 5 bases, the J end by 5 bases, with 18 bases between. The length of the CDR3 is 15 residues. From germline, CDR1 is LGHNA and CDR2 YNFKEQ. The CDR3 reads CASSDYRDPGTEAFF. CDR3 nucleotide sequence: TGTGCCAGCAGCGACTACAGGGACCCAGGGACTGAAGCTTTCTTT.

The chain is built from TRBV5-8 and TRBJ2-7, with TRBD1 matching 8 bases. The ends lost 5 bases at V and 0 bases at J; junction bases unmatched: 7. The CDR3 runs 15 residues. Germline V gene data show CDR1 as SGHTS and CDR2 as YDEGEE. The CDR3 loop is CASRQGVSRSYEQYF. DNA for the CDR3: TGTGCCAGCAGACAGGGGGTATCGCGCTCCTACGAGCAGTACTTC.

The sample holds a few counts of this clone. The genes are TRBV2 and TRBJ1-4, with D hard to call. The CDR3 is 14 residues long. In germline, CDR1 is SNHLY, CDR2 FYNNEI. Deletions cut 6 bases from V and 0 bases from J, with 8 bases between. The CDR3 nucleotides read TGTGCCAGCAGGGCAGTTTCAACTAATGAAAAACTGTTTTTT. It is translated as CASRAVSTNEKLFF.

The CDR3 loop is CASSIAGTGQETQYF. In DNA, the CDR3 is TGTGCCAGTAGTATAGCCGGGACAGGCCAAGAGACCCAGTACTTC. This rearrangement joins TRBV19 to TRBJ2-5, with 8 positions matching TRBD1. V dropped 1 base and J dropped 1; count of bases not matched to a gene: 2. The CDR3 extends over 15 amino acids. Germline CDR1 reads LNHDA; CDR2 reads SQIVND (reference sequence).

The chain recombines TRBV5-8 with TRBJ1-4; possible D gene TRBD1, 5 bases. The CDR3 extends over 16 amino acids. In germline, CDR1 is SGHTS, CDR2 YDEGEE. V was trimmed by 3 bases and J by 0 bases, leaving 12 bases between them. CDR3 nucleotide sequence: TGTGCCAGCAGCTCTGGGGCCCCTTCAACTAATGAAAAACTGTTTTTT. Its protein is CASSSGAPSTNEKLFF. Full variable domain (missing parts from reference TRBV5-8 and TRBJ1-4): EAGVTQSPTHLIKTRGQQATLRCSPISGHTSVYWYQQALGLGLQFLLWYDEGEERNRGNFPPRFSGRQFPNYSSELNVNALELEDSALYLCASSSGAPSTNEKLFFGSGTQLSVL.

This chain connects TRBV12-5 to TRBJ2-7; 8 positions agree with TRBD1. The germline V gene encodes CDR1 LGHNT and CDR2 FRNRAP. CDR3 size: 13 residues. V lost 1 base and J lost 4; bases outside the gene matches: 0. The CDR3 loop is CASGLDRGYEQYF. The CDR3 DNA follows: TGTGCTAGTGGTTTGGACAGGGGGTACGAGCAGTACTTC. Supplemented by reference TRBV12-5 and TRBJ2-7, the full variable domain reads DARVTQTPRHKVTEMGQEVTMRCQPILGHNTVFWYRQTMMQGLELLAYFRNRAPLDDSGMPKDRFSAEMPDATLATLKIQPSEPRDSAVYFCASGLDRGYEQYFGPGTRLTVT.